The T cell receptor (beta chain) described here comes from a study of a mutant IDH1 vaccine in newly diagnosed glioma. Study summary: The therapy given earlier, which was standard therapy, consisted of radiotherapy, temozolomide, or both, and most of the patients received both. Visits V12 and V13 fell at weeks 35 and 47, respectively.

The sample's time point: week 47, end of study. Every single dose of the vaccine, 300 ug of mutant IDH1 20-mer peptide, came with topical imiquimod. Scheduled for weeks 1, 3, 5, 7, 11, 15, 19 and 23, eight vaccinations were given to patients. Profiled with immunoSEQ multiplex PCR; TCRdb holds only in-frame clones, not every one. The sample holds roughly 56,000 clones; about 80% are singletons and the top ten take 5% to 6.5%. To note about this clone: Antigen specificity is unknown.

Study-wide results and caveats: Altogether, approximately 93% of patients exhibited vaccine-induced immune responses.

The CDR3 covers 13 residues. V dropped 5 bases and J dropped 3 bases, with 11 bases sitting between them. CDR1 and CDR2 (germline): SGHAT, FQNNGV. The chain combines TRBV11-2 with TRBJ2-7; tentatively, D is TRBD1 or TRBD2 (7 bases each). This clonotype originated in a man in his forties or fifties with glioma. Sequencing used PBMCs, obtained from a glioma patient whose treatment included an IDH1 peptide vaccine. The CDR3 is CASSPGGDYEQYF. The CDR3 nucleotides read TGTGCCAGCAGCCCAGGGGGGGACTACGAGCAGTACTTC.